This entry concerns a single T cell receptor beta chain. This entry belongs to a study of blood T cell repertoires in COVID-19. Across the whole study: Whether acute or convalescent, the COVID-19 samples came from the United States, Italy and Spain. The cDNA or gDNA used as material had been derived from T cells, B-cell-depleted T cells, or PBMCs.

CDR1 and CDR2 from the germline V gene are SGDLS and YYNGEE. The V end was cut by 2 bases, the J end by 0 bases, with 17 bases between. The CDR3 covers 18 residues. Enrolled during active infection, Seattle patients were then followed longitudinally. How the authors handled the data: Amplification of reference gene primers was used by the study to estimate nucleated cell counts. Clones were read by immunoSEQ multiplex PCR, and TCRdb kept only the in-frame ones, dropping some. V and J calls and clone size follow that table, whereas D and trimming were derived from the DNA. Found here are over 200,000 clones, 75% to 85% of them singletons; the top ten hold 1.3%.

The clonotype was recovered from a woman in her twenties or thirties with COVID-19, enrolled during active disease. The rearrangement uses TRBV9 and TRBJ2-2, with D maybe TRBD2 (7 bases). The specimen sequenced was peripheral blood. The CDR3 reads CASSVQKGEGANTGELFF. DNA of the CDR3: TGTGCCAGCAGCGTTCAAAAGGGGGAGGGAGCGAACACCGGGGAGCTGTTTTTT.